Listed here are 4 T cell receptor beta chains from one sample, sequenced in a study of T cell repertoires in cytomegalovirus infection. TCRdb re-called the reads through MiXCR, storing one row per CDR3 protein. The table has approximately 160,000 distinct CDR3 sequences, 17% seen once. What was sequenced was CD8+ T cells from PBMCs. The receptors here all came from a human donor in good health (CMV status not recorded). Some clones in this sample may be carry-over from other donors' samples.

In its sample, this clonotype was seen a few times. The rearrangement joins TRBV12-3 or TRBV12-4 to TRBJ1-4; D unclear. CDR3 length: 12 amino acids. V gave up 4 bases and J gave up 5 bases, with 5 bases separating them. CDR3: CASSSGNEKLFF. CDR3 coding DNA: TGTGCCAGCAGTTCGGGAAATGAAAAACTGTTTTTT.

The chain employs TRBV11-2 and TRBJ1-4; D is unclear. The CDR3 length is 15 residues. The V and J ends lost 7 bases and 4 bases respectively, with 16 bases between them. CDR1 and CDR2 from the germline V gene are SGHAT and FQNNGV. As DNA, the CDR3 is TGTGCCAGCACAAGAACGGGGTCGAGTAATGAAAAACTGTTTTTT. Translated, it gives CASTRTGSSNEKLFF.

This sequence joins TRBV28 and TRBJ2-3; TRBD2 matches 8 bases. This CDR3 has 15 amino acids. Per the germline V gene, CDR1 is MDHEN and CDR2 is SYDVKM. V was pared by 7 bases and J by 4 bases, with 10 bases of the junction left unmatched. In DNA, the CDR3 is TGTGCCAGCACAGAGCGGGAGCGGGGGCCAGATACGCAGTATTTT. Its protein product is CASTERERGPDTQYF.

In DNA, the CDR3 is TGCGCCAGCAGCCAGGACAGGGCTGGTAATTCACCCCTCCACTTT. Translated: CASSQDRAGNSPLHF. This chain uses TRBV4-3 with TRBJ1-6, with 8 positions matching TRBD1. Germline CDR1 LGHNA, CDR2 YSLEER. The CDR3 length is 15 residues. V was clipped by 3 bases and J by 6 bases; unmatched bases: 4.